This entry features one TCR beta chain sequence. What it binds is unknown. The data derive from a study of identical twins. Template switching (which added a universal primer site) was used, and cDNA carried unique molecular identifiers. TCRdb analysed the 5' RACE reads with MiXCR anew, one entry per CDR3 protein. The sample lists 1.5 million to 2 million distinct CDR3 sequences, around 29% occurring once. This CDR3 is built from 14 residues. Trimming left V 1 base short and J 6 bases short, with 9 bases between. Per the germline V gene, CDR1 is SGHDN and CDR2 is FVKESK. General study findings and limits: Compared with unrelated sharing, twin-shared out-of-frame alpha sequences had more low-probability sequences. Fewer insertions characterized abundant cord blood beta clonotypes, whereas memory repertoires showed none.

Every one of the donors was a healthy Caucasian. Sequenced: cord blood. This TCR was sampled from a newborn girl in good health. V usage is TRBV14 and J usage is TRBJ2-2; D unresolved. The CDR3 bases are TGTGCCAGCAGCCAAGTGGCCGGGTCCGGGGAGCTGTTTTTT. It encodes CASSQVAGSGELFF.